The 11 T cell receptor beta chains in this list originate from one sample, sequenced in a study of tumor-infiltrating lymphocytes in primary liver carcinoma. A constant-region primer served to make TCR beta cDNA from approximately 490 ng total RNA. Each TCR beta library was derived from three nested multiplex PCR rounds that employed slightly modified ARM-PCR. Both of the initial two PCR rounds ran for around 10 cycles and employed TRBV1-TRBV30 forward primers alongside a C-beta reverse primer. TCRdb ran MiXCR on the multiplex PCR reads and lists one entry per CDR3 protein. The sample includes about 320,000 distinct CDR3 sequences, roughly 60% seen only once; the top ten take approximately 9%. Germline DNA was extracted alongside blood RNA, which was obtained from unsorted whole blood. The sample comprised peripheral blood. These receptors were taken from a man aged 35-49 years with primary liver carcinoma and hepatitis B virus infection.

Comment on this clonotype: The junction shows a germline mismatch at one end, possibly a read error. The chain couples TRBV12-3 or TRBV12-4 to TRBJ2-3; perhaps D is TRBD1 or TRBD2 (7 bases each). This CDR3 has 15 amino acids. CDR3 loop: CATSLAREGTDMQYF. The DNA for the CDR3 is TGTGCCACCTCTCTAGCGAGGGAGGGGACAGATATGCAGTATTTT.

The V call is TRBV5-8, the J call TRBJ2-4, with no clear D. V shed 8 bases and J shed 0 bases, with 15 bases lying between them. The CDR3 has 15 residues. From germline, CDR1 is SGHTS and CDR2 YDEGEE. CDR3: CARSRTELAKNIQYF. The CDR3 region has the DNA TGTGCCAGGAGCAGAACAGAGTTAGCCAAAAACATTCAGTACTTC.

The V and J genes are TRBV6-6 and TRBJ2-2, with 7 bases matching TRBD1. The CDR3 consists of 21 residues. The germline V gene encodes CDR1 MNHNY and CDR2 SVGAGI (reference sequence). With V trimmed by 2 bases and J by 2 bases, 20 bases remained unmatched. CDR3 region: CASSYLTPGQRPRGNTGELFF. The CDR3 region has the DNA TGTGCCAGCAGTTACCTGACCCCGGGACAGAGGCCTCGTGGAAACACCGGGGAGCTGTTTTTT.

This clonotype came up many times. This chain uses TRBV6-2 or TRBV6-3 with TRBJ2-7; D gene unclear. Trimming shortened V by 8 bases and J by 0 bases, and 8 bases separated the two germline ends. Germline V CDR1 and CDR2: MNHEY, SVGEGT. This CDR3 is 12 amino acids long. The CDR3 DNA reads TGTGCCAGCGGTCCCAGCTCCTACGAGCAGTACTTC. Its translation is CASGPSSYEQYF.

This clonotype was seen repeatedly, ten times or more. The CDR3 nucleotides are TGTGCCACCCTCGAGCGTTGGCAAGAGACCCAGTACTTC. The encoded protein is CATLERWQETQYF. The rearrangement joins TRBV10-3 to TRBJ2-5; no reliable D call. Germline assignment: CDR1 ENHRY and CDR2 SYGVKD. This CDR3 comprises 13 residues. V lost 10 bases, J lost 2 bases, and 14 bases lay in between.

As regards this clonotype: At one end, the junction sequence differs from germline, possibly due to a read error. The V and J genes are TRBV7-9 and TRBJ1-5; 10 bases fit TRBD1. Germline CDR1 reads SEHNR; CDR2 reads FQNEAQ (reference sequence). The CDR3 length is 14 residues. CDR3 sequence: CTSSTQDRGEPQHF. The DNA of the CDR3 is TGTACCAGCAGCACTCAGGACAGGGGGGAGCCCCAGCATTTT.

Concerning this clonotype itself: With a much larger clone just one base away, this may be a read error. The CDR3 here is CASSLGGLASGELLF. The DNA for the CDR3 is TGTGCCAGCAGTTTAGGGGGACTAGCGTCTGGGGAGCTGCTTTTT. The chain couples TRBV12-3 or TRBV12-4 to TRBJ2-2; 10 bases agree with TRBD2. There are 15 residues in the CDR3.

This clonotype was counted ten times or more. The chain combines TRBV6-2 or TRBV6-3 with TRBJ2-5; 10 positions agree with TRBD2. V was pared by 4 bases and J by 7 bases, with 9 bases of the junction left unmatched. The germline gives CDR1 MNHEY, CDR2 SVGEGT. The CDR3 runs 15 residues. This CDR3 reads CASSFPLAGVVTQYF. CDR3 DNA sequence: TGTGCCAGCAGTTTCCCCCTAGCGGGAGTAGTGACCCAGTACTTC.

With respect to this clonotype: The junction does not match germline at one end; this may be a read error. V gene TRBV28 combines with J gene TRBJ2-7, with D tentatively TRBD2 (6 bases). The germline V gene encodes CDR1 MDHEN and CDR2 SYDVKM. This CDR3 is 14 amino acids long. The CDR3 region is CASSLHRLDYEHYF. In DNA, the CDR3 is TGTGCCAGCAGTTTACACAGGTTGGACTACGAGCATTACTTC.

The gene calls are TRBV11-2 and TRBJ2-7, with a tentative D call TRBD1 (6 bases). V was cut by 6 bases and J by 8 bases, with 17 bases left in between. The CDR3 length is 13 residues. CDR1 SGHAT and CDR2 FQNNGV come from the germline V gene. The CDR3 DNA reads TGTGCCAGCAGTTTGTCAGGGACAAGCAAGCAGTACTTC. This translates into CASSLSGTSKQYF.

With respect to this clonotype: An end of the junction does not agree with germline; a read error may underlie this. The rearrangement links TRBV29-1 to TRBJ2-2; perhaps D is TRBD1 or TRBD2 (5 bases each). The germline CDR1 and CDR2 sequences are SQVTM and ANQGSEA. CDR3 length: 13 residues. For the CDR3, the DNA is TGCAACGTGGACACGGGGAACACCGGGGAGCCGTTTTTT. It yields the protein CNVDTGNTGEPFF.